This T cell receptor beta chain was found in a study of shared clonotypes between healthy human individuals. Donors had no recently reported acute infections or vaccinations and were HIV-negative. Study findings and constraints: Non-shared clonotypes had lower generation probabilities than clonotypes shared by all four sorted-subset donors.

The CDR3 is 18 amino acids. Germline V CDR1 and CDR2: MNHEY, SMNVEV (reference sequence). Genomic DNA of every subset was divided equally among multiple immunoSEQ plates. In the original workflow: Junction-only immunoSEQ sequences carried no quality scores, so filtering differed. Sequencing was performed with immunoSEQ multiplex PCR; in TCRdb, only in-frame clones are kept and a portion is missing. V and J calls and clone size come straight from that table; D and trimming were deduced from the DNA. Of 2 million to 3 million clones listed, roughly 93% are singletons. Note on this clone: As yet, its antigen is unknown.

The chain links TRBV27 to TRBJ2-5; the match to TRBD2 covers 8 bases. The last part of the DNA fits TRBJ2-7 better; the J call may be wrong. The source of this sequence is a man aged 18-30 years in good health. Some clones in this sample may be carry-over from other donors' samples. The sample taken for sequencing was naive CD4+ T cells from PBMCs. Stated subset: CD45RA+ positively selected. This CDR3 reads CASSRSWLLAAGSYEQYF. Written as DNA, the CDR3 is TGTGCCAGCAGTCGATCATGGCTACTAGCGGCCGGATCCTACGAGCAGTACTTC.